What follows are 26 T cell receptor beta chains derived from one specimen sequenced in a study of CD8 T cells in ankylosing spondylitis (TCRdb year 2017). General study outcomes and caveats: A TCR beta motif made up of 7 to 9 highly homologous amino acid variants appeared to be characteristic of blood from ankylosing spondylitis patients.

The receptor library was made with 5' RACE. For sequencing, an Illumina HiSeq 2500 was employed. TCRdb reanalyzed the raw reads on its own, using fastp at Q25 for trimming and MiXCR for clone calling, and kept in-frame beta chains. Every entry covers one CDR3 protein and lists the most common genes and DNA from its rows. The sample includes around 130,000 distinct CDR3 sequences, with about a sixth observed a single time. The biggest ten clones account for 30% to 35% of the sample. Which antigens these TCRs recognize remains unknown. Material for sequencing was blood, either unsorted or a sorted T cell fraction (not recorded which). The receptors stem from a male donor with ankylosing spondylitis.

The J gene is TRBJ1-5, the V gene TRBV6-2 or TRBV6-3; D remains ambiguous. Germline V CDR1 and CDR2: MNHEY, SVGEGT. The CDR3 sequence is 15 residues long. Trimming removed 0 bases at V and 2 bases at J, with 8 bases between. The CDR3, as DNA: TGTGCCAGCAGTTACTCGATCCGCGGCAATCAGCCCCAGCATTTT. This translates into CASSYSIRGNQPQHF.

The DNA of the CDR3 is TGCAGTGCTAGAGACGGGGGCGCTAATCAGCCCCAGCATTTT. This translates into CSARDGGANQPQHF. This chain uses TRBV20-1 with TRBJ1-5; a possible D gene is TRBD1 (6 bases). The germline V and J ends were trimmed by 0 bases and 4 bases, with 10 bases remaining between them. CDR1 is DFQATT and CDR2 is SNEGSKA in the germline V gene (reference sequence). CDR3 length equals 14 residues.

The V call is TRBV9, the J call TRBJ1-2, with D uncertain. Trimming cost V 3 bases and J 5 bases, with 20 bases left between them. This CDR3 is 16 amino acids long. In germline, CDR1 is SGDLS, CDR2 YYNGEE. CDR3 sequence (DNA): TGTGCCAGCAGCGGTATCGCTCCGTCTAAGCCTTATGGCTACACCTTC. It specifies CASSGIAPSKPYGYTF.

In this sample, this clonotype turned up many times. The J gene is TRBJ1-5, the V gene TRBV4-1, with D perhaps matching TRBD1 (5 bases). Trimming removed 4 bases at V and 0 bases at J, with 16 bases between. This CDR3 is built from 17 residues. CDR1 and CDR2 (germline): MGHRA, YSYEKL. This CDR3 is CASSRWDGRYSNQPQHF. CDR3 nucleotide sequence: TGCGCCAGCAGCCGGTGGGACGGGAGATATAGCAATCAGCCCCAGCATTTT.

The rearrangement links TRBV16 to TRBJ2-7; unclear D gene. Trimming left V 4 bases short and J 5 bases short, with 9 bases between. Germline CDR1 is KGHSY and CDR2 is FQNENV. The CDR3 extends over 12 amino acids. CDR3 in amino acids: CASSPSRHEQYF. CDR3 coding DNA: TGTGCCAGCAGCCCCTCTCGGCACGAGCAGTACTTC.

This clonotype was detected only a few times. The chain couples TRBV28 to TRBJ2-1; TRBD2 matches at 11 bases. This CDR3 has 18 amino acids. The V gene end was trimmed by 7 bases and the J gene end by 5 bases; junction bases not matched to a gene: 16. Looked up from germline, CDR1 is MDHEN and CDR2 is SYDVKM. The CDR3 region is CASTRWEIAGGRDNEQFF. In DNA, the CDR3 is TGTGCCAGCACCCGATGGGAGATAGCGGGAGGGCGGGACAATGAGCAGTTCTTC.

This rearrangement joins TRBV27 to TRBJ2-5; D uncertain. Deletions cut 6 bases from V and 7 bases from J, with 9 bases between. CDR3 length: 11 residues. Germline CDR1 is MNHEY and CDR2 is SMNVEV (reference sequence). As DNA, the CDR3 is TGTGCCAGCAGATCCAAGGGGACCCAGTACTTC. This codes for CASRSKGTQYF.

This clonotype has only a few counts. V and J are TRBV27 and TRBJ2-7; 7 positions match TRBD1. Per the germline V gene, CDR1 is MNHEY and CDR2 is SMNVEV (reference sequence). CDR3 length: 15 residues. V was clipped by 4 bases and J by 3 bases; unmatched bases: 9. The chain's CDR3 is CASSSSGGGGYEQYF. CDR3 sequence (DNA): TGTGCCAGCAGTTCCTCAGGGGGTGGTGGCTACGAGCAGTACTTC.

The sample holds a few counts of this clonotype. The chain employs TRBV15 and TRBJ1-1; D is possibly TRBD1 (6 bases). The CDR3 runs 19 residues. The germline V gene encodes CDR1 LNHNV and CDR2 YYDKDF (reference sequence). The germline V and J ends were trimmed by 4 bases and 0 bases, with 24 bases remaining between them. CDR3 residues: CATSKSVQGRTLMNTEAFF. CDR3 in DNA: TGTGCCACCAGCAAATCAGTGCAGGGGCGTACCCTCATGAACACTGAAGCTTTCTTT. Drawing the rest from reference TRBV15 and TRBJ1-1, the complete variable domain is DAMVIQNPRYQVTQFGKPVTLSCSQTLNHNVMYWYQQKSSQAPKLLFHYYDKDFNNEADTPDNFQSRRPNTSFCFLDIRSPGLGDTAMYLCATSKSVQGRTLMNTEAFFGQGTRLTVV.

This clonotype was seen more than once but under ten times. This sequence joins TRBV5-1 and TRBJ2-3; perhaps TRBD2 as D (6 bases). The CDR3 is 15 amino acids. Trimming removed 3 bases from V and 2 bases from J, with 13 bases in between. Germline lookup yields CDR1 SGHRS and CDR2 YFSETQ. Here the CDR3 reads CASSSTGLHTDTQYF. The CDR3 DNA is TGCGCCAGCAGCTCGACGGGACTCCACACAGATACGCAGTATTTT. The full variable domain, with the rest looked up from reference TRBV5-1 and TRBJ2-3, is KAGVTQTPRYLIKTRGQQVTLSCSPISGHRSVSWYQQTPGQGLQFLFEYFSETQRNKGNFPGRFSGRQFSNSRSEMNVSTLELGDSALYLCASSSTGLHTDTQYFGPGTRLTVL.

The rearrangement joins TRBV19 to TRBJ2-1, with a tentative D call TRBD1 (6 bases). The CDR3 is made up of 14 amino acids. The germline gives CDR1 LNHDA, CDR2 SQIVND (reference sequence). Trimming stripped 2 bases from V and 6 bases from J, with 11 bases between. CDR3 nucleotide sequence: TGTGCCAGTAGTATATTTTCAGGGGTCAATGAGCAGTTCTTC. Translation: CASSIFSGVNEQFF.

This clonotype was detected a few times. V is TRBV27 and J is TRBJ1-1; D is unclear. Trimming took off 3 bases at V and 1 base at J, with 6 bases between the two ends. Germline loops: CDR1 MNHEY, CDR2 SMNVEV (reference sequence). CDR3 length equals 13 residues. The CDR3 DNA is TGTGCCAGCAGTTTGGAGGGGAACACTGAAGCTTTCTTT. Translation gives CASSLEGNTEAFF.

CDR3 bases: TGTGCCAGCAGCCCAGCGGGAGGGCCCCCCGGGGAGCTGTTTTTT. This translates into CASSPAGGPPGELFF. The chain combines TRBV4-2 with TRBJ2-2; 10 bases agree with TRBD2. Germline lookup yields CDR1 LGHNA and CDR2 YNFKEQ. The V and J ends lost 4 bases and 6 bases, in that order; junction bases with no gene match: 5. This CDR3 has 15 residues.

Of note for this clonotype: Without the conserved terminal phenylalanine or tryptophan, this CDR3 likely stems from a read error. The chain links TRBV4-1 to TRBJ1-1, with D tentatively TRBD1 (6 bases). Germline V gene sequence: CDR1 MGHRA, CDR2 YSYEKL. The CDR3 is 14 amino acids. V lost 4 bases and J 6 bases, leaving 15 bases between the germline ends. CDR3 residues: CASSRSRGIPEAFL. The CDR3 DNA reads TGCGCCAGCAGCCGAAGCAGGGGTATCCCTGAAGCTTTCCTT.

This chain joins TRBV10-2 and TRBJ2-2; possibly TRBD2 for D (5 bases). The CDR3 runs to 18 residues. CDR1 and CDR2 (germline): WSHSY, SAAADI. The V end lost 2 bases, the J end lost 0 bases, and 16 bases lay between the germline ends. In nucleotides, the CDR3 is TGCGCCAGCAGTGAGGGACCCCTCAGAGCGGCGAACACCGGGGAGCTGTTTTTT. As protein: CASSEGPLRAANTGELFF.

There are a few counts of this clonotype. The chain is built from TRBV12-3 or TRBV12-4 and TRBJ1-2, with 7 bases matching TRBD1. With 3 bases clipped from V and 2 bases from J, the junction kept 6 bases outside the gene matches. The CDR3 spans 15 residues. The CDR3 nucleotides read TGTGCCAGCAGTTTTTTTCAGGACAGGAACTATGGCTACACCTTC. Protein: CASSFFQDRNYGYTF.

The chain couples TRBV6-1 to TRBJ2-1; 9 bases agree with TRBD1. Germline assignment: CDR1 MNHNS and CDR2 SASEGT. This CDR3 has 16 amino acids. With V trimmed by 6 bases and J by 5 bases, 11 bases remained unmatched. CDR3 coding DNA: TGTGCCAGCAGCCGCGGACAGGGGTTTCTGGACAATGAGCAGTTCTTC. Translation gives CASSRGQGFLDNEQFF.

This clonotype has only a few counts. The chain links TRBV14 to TRBJ2-1; TRBD2 might be the D (7 bases). V was shortened by 4 bases and J by 2 bases, with 15 bases between the two germline ends. CDR1 SGHDN and CDR2 FVKESK come from the germline V gene. This CDR3 spans 16 amino acids. CDR3 sequence (DNA): TGTGCCAGCAGCCCATGGGGGCGGGAGACCTACAATGAGCAGTTCTTC. Its protein product is CASSPWGRETYNEQFF. The full variable domain, in which reference TRBV14 and TRBJ2-1 provide the parts outside the CDR3, is EAGVTQFPSHSVIEKGQTVTLRCDPISGHDNLYWYRRVMGKEIKFLLHFVKESKQDESGMPNNRFLAERTGGTYSTLKVQPAELEDSGVYFCASSPWGRETYNEQFFGPGTRLTVL.

The V and J genes are TRBV27 and TRBJ1-4; possible D gene TRBD1, 5 bases. In germline, CDR1 is MNHEY, CDR2 SMNVEV (reference sequence). Trimming took 0 bases from V and 14 from J, leaving 25 bases between them. This CDR3 has 17 amino acids. The CDR3 is CASSLSAIGGSNEGLFF. The CDR3 DNA reads as TGTGCCAGCAGTTTATCGGCCATCGGGGGATCTAATGAGGGGCTGTTTTTT.

This clonotype was seen more than once but under ten times. The rearrangement links TRBV27 to TRBJ1-5, with D possibly TRBD1 on 5 matching bases. CDR1 and CDR2 from the germline V gene are MNHEY and SMNVEV (reference sequence). This CDR3 comprises 13 residues. Trimming removed 2 bases from V and 5 bases from J, with 7 bases in between. The CDR3: CASSLRGDQPQHF. CDR3 coding DNA: TGTGCCAGCAGTTTAAGAGGGGATCAGCCCCAGCATTTT.

This clonotype was seen only a few times. The chain links TRBV6-2 or TRBV6-3 to TRBJ2-1; TRBD2 aligns across 14 bases. The CDR3 consists of 17 residues. V lost 5 bases to trimming and J lost 4 bases; unmatched junction nucleotides: 7. Germline assignment: CDR1 MNHEY and CDR2 SVGEGT. The CDR3 loop is CASSQPGLAGVYNEQFF. CDR3 nucleotides: TGTGCCAGCAGTCAGCCGGGACTAGCGGGAGTTTACAATGAGCAGTTCTTC.

This rearrangement joins TRBV7-3 to TRBJ2-2, with 13 bases matching TRBD2. Germline loops: CDR1 SGHTA, CDR2 FQGTGA. V was pared by 5 bases and J by 6 bases, with 12 bases of the junction left unmatched. The CDR3 sequence is 18 residues long. CDR3 sequence (DNA): TGTGCCAGCAGCACCAGACTAGCGGGAGGCCTGAATCCCGGGGAGCTGTTTTTT. Protein product: CASSTRLAGGLNPGELFF.

This clonotype showed up just a few times. The chain links TRBV7-2 to TRBJ2-1; either TRBD1 or TRBD2 may supply D (6 bases each). There are 14 residues in the CDR3. Trimming shortened V by 4 bases and J by 9 bases, and 16 bases separated the two germline ends. The germline V gene encodes CDR1 SGHTA and CDR2 FQGNSA. CDR3 in DNA: TGTGCCAGCAGCTCACCACAGGGAGGAGGTGAGCAGTTCTTC. It translates to CASSSPQGGGEQFF.

This clonotype was counted at least ten times. The CDR3 DNA reads as TGTGCCAGCAGCCAAGTCCTCCGGGAGTGGTACAATGAGCAGTTCTTC. It specifies CASSQVLREWYNEQFF. The chain has TRBV4-2 and TRBJ2-1; weak D call: TRBD2 (6 bases). Trimming pared 1 base from V and 4 bases from J, leaving 14 bases between. CDR1 LGHNA and CDR2 YNFKEQ come from the germline V gene. The CDR3 runs 16 residues.

This chain connects TRBV27 to TRBJ2-1; D ambiguous. Germline CDR1 and CDR2: MNHEY and SMNVEV (reference sequence). The CDR3 totals 12 residues. Trimming stripped 7 bases from V and 9 bases from J, with 13 bases between. This chain's CDR3 is CASTAPPAEQFF. CDR3 sequence (DNA): TGTGCCAGCACCGCGCCGCCGGCTGAGCAGTTCTTC.

The chain couples TRBV15 to TRBJ2-7; perhaps D is TRBD1 or TRBD2 (5 bases each). The CDR3 sequence is 15 residues long. Trimming took off 5 bases at V and 2 bases at J, with 16 bases between the two ends. The germline CDR1 and CDR2 sequences are LNHNV and YYDKDF (reference sequence). CDR3 amino acids: CATSRGRSTAYEQYF. The CDR3 DNA reads as TGTGCCACCAGCCGGGGACGGTCCACCGCCTACGAGCAGTACTTC.